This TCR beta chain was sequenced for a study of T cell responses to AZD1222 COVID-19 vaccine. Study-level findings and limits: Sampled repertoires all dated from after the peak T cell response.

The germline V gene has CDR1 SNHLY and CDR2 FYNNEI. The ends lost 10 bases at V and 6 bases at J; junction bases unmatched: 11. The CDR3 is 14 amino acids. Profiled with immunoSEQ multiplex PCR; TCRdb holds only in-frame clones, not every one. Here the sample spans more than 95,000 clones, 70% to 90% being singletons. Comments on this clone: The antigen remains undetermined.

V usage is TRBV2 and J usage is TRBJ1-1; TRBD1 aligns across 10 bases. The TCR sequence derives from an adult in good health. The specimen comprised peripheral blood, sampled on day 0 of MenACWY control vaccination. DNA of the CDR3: TGTGCCATACAGGCGGGACAGGGGATGTCTGAAGCTTTCTTT. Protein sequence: CAIQAGQGMSEAFF.